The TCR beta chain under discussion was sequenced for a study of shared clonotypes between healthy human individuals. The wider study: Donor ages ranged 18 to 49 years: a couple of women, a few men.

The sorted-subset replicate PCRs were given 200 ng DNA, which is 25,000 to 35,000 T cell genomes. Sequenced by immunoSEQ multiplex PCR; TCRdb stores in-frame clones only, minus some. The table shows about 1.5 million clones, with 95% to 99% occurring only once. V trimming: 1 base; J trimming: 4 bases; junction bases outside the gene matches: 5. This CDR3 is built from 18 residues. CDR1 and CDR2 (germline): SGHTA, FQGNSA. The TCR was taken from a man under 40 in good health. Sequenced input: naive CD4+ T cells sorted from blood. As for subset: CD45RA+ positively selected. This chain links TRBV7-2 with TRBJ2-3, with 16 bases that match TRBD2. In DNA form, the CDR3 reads TGTGCCAGCAGCTTAGGGGGACTAGCGGGAGGGCTCCCAGATACGCAGTATTTT. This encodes CASSLGGLAGGLPDTQYF.